A selection of T cell receptor beta chains follows, all from one sample in a study of OX40 agonist ivuxolimab in advanced cancers. Data came from immunoSEQ multiplex PCR; TCRdb stores just in-frame clones and leaves some out. The sample holds about 96,000 clones, less than 95% seen once. Material: CD4+ or CD8+ T cells sorted from blood, obtained in a trial of the OX40 agonist ivuxolimab. Receptors were obtained from an adult with an advanced solid tumor such as melanoma, head and neck, liver or kidney cancer. Each CDR3 is given with its conserved first and last residue. Fields, in order: clone size, D gene, V gene, J gene, CDR3 DNA, CDR3 protein. A D gene is named only where the DNA matches it firmly. Size tells how often a clone was seen (once, few, many) or the class of an expanded clone, and some rows leave it out.

size: .; D: TRBD2; V: TRBV4-1; J: TRBJ2-1; DNA: TGCGCCAGCAGCCAAGAGCCCGGACTAGCGGGAGCGAACAATGAGCAGTTCTTC; CDR3: CASSQEPGLAGANNEQFF
size: .; D: .; V: TRBV27; J: TRBJ2-7; DNA: TGTGCCAGCAGGGGGGGTTTGGGTAGCGGAACCCGGTACGAGCAGTACTTC; CDR3: CASRGGLGSGTRYEQYF
size: .; D: TRBD2; V: TRBV4-1; J: TRBJ2-1; DNA: TGCGCCAGCAGCCAAGAACTAGCGGACTACAATGAGCAGTTCTTC; CDR3: CASSQELADYNEQFF
size: .; D: .; V: TRBV4-3; J: TRBJ1-1; DNA: TGCGCCAGCAGCCAAGATCGAATGAACACTGAAGCTTTCTTT; CDR3: CASSQDRMNTEAFF
size: .; D: .; V: TRBV5-1; J: TRBJ2-5; DNA: TGCGCCAGCAGCTTGAGGTCAGAAGAGACCCAGTACTTC; CDR3: CASSLRSEETQYF
size: .; D: TRBD1; V: TRBV25-1; J: TRBJ1-5; DNA: TGTGCCAGCAGCCCGACAGGGGTCAATCAGCCCCAGCATTTT; CDR3: CASSPTGVNQPQHF
size: few; D: .; V: TRBV19; J: TRBJ1-5; DNA: TGTGCCAGTAGCTGGGACGGCTACAATCAGCCCCAGCATTTT; CDR3: CASSWDGYNQPQHF
size: once; D: TRBD1; V: TRBV7-2; J: TRBJ2-2; DNA: TGTGCCAGCAGCGCTACAGGGGGTAGGGAGCTGTTTTTT; CDR3: CASSATGGRELFF
size: .; D: TRBD2; V: TRBV29-1; J: TRBJ2-3; DNA: TGCAGCGTCGTACTAGCGGGAGGCGAAGATACGCAGTATTTT; CDR3: CSVVLAGGEDTQYF
size: few; D: .; V: TRBV18; J: TRBJ2-3; DNA: TGTGCCAGCTCACTGACCGGGAGCACAGATACGCAGTATTTT; CDR3: CASSLTGSTDTQYF
size: .; D: .; V: TRBV6-5; J: TRBJ2-7; DNA: TGTGCCAGCAGTTGGTCCGGTGTCTACGAGCAGTACTTC; CDR3: CASSWSGVYEQYF
size: once; D: .; V: TRBV5-1; J: TRBJ1-2; DNA: TGCGCCAGCAGCTTGGAGGCAGACAACTATGGCTACACCTTC; CDR3: CASSLEADNYGYTF
size: .; D: TRBD1; V: TRBV5-4; J: TRBJ1-1; DNA: TGTGCCAGCTCCCCACAGGGACAGTTGAACACTGAAGCTTTCTTT; CDR3: CASSPQGQLNTEAFF
size: .; D: TRBD2; V: TRBV13; J: TRBJ2-1; DNA: TGTGCCAGCAGCACCCGACAGGGGGCGACGGGACTAGCGGGGTACAATGAGCAGTTCTTC; CDR3: CASSTRQGATGLAGYNEQFF
size: once; D: TRBD2; V: TRBV9; J: TRBJ2-3; DNA: TGTGCCAGCAGCGTACGACTAGCGGAGACCACAGATACGCAGTATTTT; CDR3: CASSVRLAETTDTQYF
size: .; D: .; V: TRBV11-2; J: TRBJ2-1; DNA: TGTGCCAGCAGCACAGGCGTGATTAGCAGTGAGCAGTTCTTC; CDR3: CASSTGVISSEQFF
size: .; D: TRBD1; V: TRBV9; J: TRBJ2-5; DNA: TGTGCCAGCAGCCCCCGGGACAGGGGTTCACAAGAGACCCAGTACTTC; CDR3: CASSPRDRGSQETQYF
size: .; D: .; V: TRBV6-1; J: TRBJ2-7; DNA: TGTGCCAGCAGCCGGGGACCCTACAGGGCCGAGCAGTACTTC; CDR3: CASSRGPYRAEQYF
size: .; D: .; V: TRBV23-1; J: TRBJ2-7; DNA: TGCGCCAGCAGTCACGACCCAGCTAGCACCTACGAGCAGTACTTC; CDR3: CASSHDPASTYEQYF
size: .; D: .; V: TRBV6-5; J: TRBJ1-2; DNA: TGTGCCAGCAGTCGTACTGGGAGGGCTTTGGGCTACACCTTC; CDR3: CASSRTGRALGYTF
size: .; D: TRBD1; V: TRBV18; J: TRBJ2-2; DNA: TGTGCCAGCCAAGTCCGTGCAGGGGGCACCGGGGAGCTGTTTTTT; CDR3: CASQVRAGGTGELFF
size: .; D: TRBD1; V: TRBV5-6; J: TRBJ1-2; DNA: TGTGCCAGCAGCTTGAATCGAGGACAGGGCTCTGGCTACACCTTC; CDR3: CASSLNRGQGSGYTF
size: .; D: TRBD1; V: TRBV19; J: TRBJ1-2; DNA: TGTGCCAGTAGTATAAGGGGACAGGGGAAACATGGCTACACCTTC; CDR3: CASSIRGQGKHGYTF
size: .; D: TRBD1; V: TRBV6-5; J: TRBJ1-4; DNA: TGTGCCAGCAGTTCCAGGGGGCAGGTTGAAAAACTGTTTTTT; CDR3: CASSSRGQVEKLFF
size: .; D: .; V: TRBV13; J: TRBJ2-3; DNA: TGTGCCAGCAGCCCCCGGCGATTCAAGCGCAGCACAGATACGCAGTATTTT; CDR3: CASSPRRFKRSTDTQYF
size: .; D: TRBD2; V: TRBV14; J: TRBJ2-7; DNA: TGTGCCAGCAGCCAAGATTCATTCCCTAGCGGTCACGAGCAGTACTTC; CDR3: CASSQDSFPSGHEQYF
size: .; D: TRBD2; V: TRBV29-1; J: TRBJ2-1; DNA: TGCAGCGTTGAAGGGGTAGGACTAGCGGGAGAGATTTTCAATGAGCAGTTCTTC; CDR3: CSVEGVGLAGEIFNEQFF
size: few; D: .; V: TRBV15; J: TRBJ2-3; DNA: TGTGCCACCAGCAGAGATCAGGGGAACCCCACAGATACGCAGTATTTT; CDR3: CATSRDQGNPTDTQYF
size: once; D: .; V: TRBV10-3; J: TRBJ1-1; DNA: TGTGCCATCAGGTCGGTAGACACTGAAGCTTTCTTT; CDR3: CAIRSVDTEAFF
size: once; D: .; V: TRBV4-2; J: TRBJ2-2; DNA: TGTGCCAGCAGCCAACAATTTAGAGTGGGGGGAAACGGGGAGCTGTTTTTT; CDR3: CASSQQFRVGGNGELFF
size: .; D: TRBD1; V: TRBV11-1; J: TRBJ1-2; DNA: TGTGCCAGCAGCTTTGACAGGGCCGTTGGCTACACCTTC; CDR3: CASSFDRAVGYTF
size: .; D: TRBD2; V: TRBV4-1; J: TRBJ2-3; DNA: TGCGCCAGCAGCCGATTGGGGAGGGCCTTGGCAGATACGCAGTATTTT; CDR3: CASSRLGRALADTQYF
size: .; D: .; V: TRBV30; J: TRBJ1-1; DNA: TGTGCCTGGAACGCTATGTCTGGCACTGAAGCTTTCTTT; CDR3: CAWNAMSGTEAFF
size: .; D: .; V: TRBV14; J: TRBJ2-7; DNA: TGTGCCAGCAGCCAGGCGAGCAGGGACGAGCAGTACTTC; CDR3: CASSQASRDEQYF
size: .; D: .; V: TRBV19; J: TRBJ1-1; DNA: TGTGCCTCAGGCGGGAGAAACACTGAAGCTTTCTTT; CDR3: CASGGRNTEAFF
size: .; D: TRBD1; V: TRBV5-1; J: TRBJ2-7; DNA: TGCGCCAGCAGCCTGGCGGACAGGATGTACGAGCAGTACTTC; CDR3: CASSLADRMYEQYF
size: .; D: .; V: TRBV2; J: TRBJ1-5; DNA: TGTGCCAGCTCTGAAGGGACTCAAGGGCAGCCCCAGCATTTT; CDR3: CASSEGTQGQPQHF
size: .; D: .; V: TRBV19; J: TRBJ2-1; DNA: TGTGCCAGTAGTATAGGGGCAGGGAAAAATGAGCAGTTCTTC; CDR3: CASSIGAGKNEQFF
size: .; D: .; V: TRBV7-9; J: TRBJ1-4; DNA: TGTGCCAGCAGCCCCGCCAGGGATAATGAAAAACTGTTTTTT; CDR3: CASSPARDNEKLFF
size: few; D: .; V: TRBV7-6; J: TRBJ2-3; DNA: TGTGCCAGCAGCCCATTGACGAGCACAGATACGCAGTATTTT; CDR3: CASSPLTSTDTQYF
size: once; D: TRBD2; V: TRBV7-3; J: TRBJ2-1; DNA: TGTGCCAGCAGCTTAGAACTAGCGGATGGGTACAATGAGCAGTTCTTC; CDR3: CASSLELADGYNEQFF
size: .; D: .; V: TRBV4-2; J: TRBJ2-6; DNA: TGTGCCAGCAGCCGAGCCCGGGGGGCGGATTTGGGGGCCAACGTCCTGACTTTC; CDR3: CASSRARGADLGANVLTF
size: .; D: TRBD1; V: TRBV28; J: TRBJ1-1; DNA: TGTGCCAGCAGTTTACCCAGACAGGGTGTGGAGGTAGGGATGAACACTGAAGCTTTCTTT; CDR3: CASSLPRQGVEVGMNTEAFF
size: .; D: .; V: TRBV9; J: TRBJ1-2; DNA: TGTGCCAGCAGCGTAGCGCCCGGGGTCCCCTATGGCTACACCTTC; CDR3: CASSVAPGVPYGYTF
size: once; D: .; V: TRBV11-2; J: TRBJ2-6; DNA: TGTGCCAGCAGCTTAGGAAGGCAGGGGGGAACAGGGGCCAACGTCCTGACTTTC; CDR3: CASSLGRQGGTGANVLTF
size: .; D: .; V: TRBV29-1; J: TRBJ1-2; DNA: TGCAGCGTTGTTGCCAGCAGGGGAATCTATGGCTACACCTTC; CDR3: CSVVASRGIYGYTF
size: .; D: .; V: TRBV19; J: TRBJ1-2; DNA: TGTGCCGCAACACCTCAAGCAGGGGCCTATGGCTACACCTTC; CDR3: CAATPQAGAYGYTF
size: .; D: .; V: TRBV28; J: TRBJ2-2; DNA: TGTGCCAGCAGGCGCCTTTGGAGTGCTATGGGCACCGGGGAGCTGTTTTTT; CDR3: CASRRLWSAMGTGELFF
size: .; D: .; V: TRBV29-1; J: TRBJ1-1; DNA: TGCAGCCCCGGCCGGGGGACTGAAGCTTTCTTT; CDR3: CSPGRGTEAFF
size: .; D: TRBD1; V: TRBV19; J: TRBJ1-1; DNA: TGTGCCAGTAGTATAAGAGGGGGCGCGACTGAAGCTTTCTTT; CDR3: CASSIRGGATEAFF
size: .; D: TRBD2; V: TRBV4-2; J: TRBJ2-3; DNA: TGTGCCAGCAGCCAGGCGGGGGAGAGATCAGATACGCAGTATTTT; CDR3: CASSQAGERSDTQYF
size: .; D: .; V: TRBV5-8; J: TRBJ2-5; DNA: TGTGCCAGCAGCTTTCGTGGTACAGAGACCCAGTACTTC; CDR3: CASSFRGTETQYF
size: .; D: .; V: TRBV7-9; J: TRBJ2-3; DNA: TGTGCCAGCAGCTTAGTAGTACAGGGTTCGCTTGCGGATACGCAGTATTTT; CDR3: CASSLVVQGSLADTQYF
size: once; D: .; V: TRBV29-1; J: TRBJ2-7; DNA: TGCAGCTATCAAGGAATCCCCGGTGGAGAGCAGTACTTC; CDR3: CSYQGIPGGEQYF